The 15 T cell receptor beta chains listed next were all sequenced from one sample in a study of T cell changes during pregnancy in multiple sclerosis. Clones were sequenced by immunoSEQ multiplex PCR, and TCRdb holds only the in-frame ones, with some missing. The sample includes 13,000 or so clones, about 90% of them seen just once. Sequenced material: CD8+ T cells from peripheral blood mononuclear cells, taken in the first trimester of pregnancy. The receptors stem from a female donor with multiple sclerosis, enrolled in a pregnancy study.

The chain employs TRBV6-5 and TRBJ2-3; 10 bases map to TRBD1. Germline V gene sequence: CDR1 MNHEY, CDR2 SVGAGI. J gave up 6 bases and V 9 bases, and 12 bases lay outside the gene matches. The CDR3 length is 15 residues. The CDR3 reads CASTMGQGLADTQYF. CDR3 nucleotides: TGTGCCAGTACAATGGGACAGGGGCTTGCTGATACGCAGTATTTT.

This chain links TRBV13 with TRBJ1-2, with D perhaps TRBD1 (5 bases). Germline loops: CDR1 PRHDT, CDR2 FYEKMQ (reference sequence). The length of the CDR3 is 18 residues. Trimming removed 5 bases from V and 0 bases from J, with 22 bases in between. CDR3 bases: TGTGCCAGCAGCACACGGACGCTCCGGGGGGGAACTAACTATGGCTACACCTTC. Protein product: CASSTRTLRGGTNYGYTF. The full variable domain, in which reference TRBV13 and TRBJ1-2 provide the parts outside the CDR3, is AAGVIQSPRHLIKEKRETATLKCYPIPRHDTVYWYQQGPGQDPQFLISFYEKMQSDKGSIPDRFSAQQFSDYHSELNMSSLELGDSALYFCASSTRTLRGGTNYGYTFGSGTRLTVV.

The CDR3 loop reads CASSAPYPVSGGETQYF. DNA for the CDR3: TGTGCCAGCAGTGCGCCCTATCCCGTCTCCGGCGGGGAGACCCAGTACTTC. The V call is TRBV28, the J call TRBJ2-5; possibly TRBD2 for D (5 bases). Germline V gene sequence: CDR1 MDHEN, CDR2 SYDVKM. V was trimmed by 5 bases and J by 5 bases, leaving 24 bases between them. This CDR3 region has 17 residues.

The genes are TRBV6-4 and TRBJ2-3; D gene uncertain. CDR1 MRHNA and CDR2 SNTAGT come from the germline V gene. The ends were cut back, 2 bases at V and 2 bases at J, with 5 bases in the middle. The CDR3 is 13 amino acids. CDR3 in DNA: TGTGCCAGCAGTGACACACCCACAGATACGCAGTATTTT. Encoded protein: CASSDTPTDTQYF.

This chain joins TRBV28 and TRBJ2-2, with TRBD2 identical over 14 bases. J lost 4 bases, V lost 5 bases, and 6 bases had no gene match. The germline V gene has CDR1 MDHEN and CDR2 SYDVKM. The CDR3 extends over 17 amino acids. Written as DNA, the CDR3 is TGTGCCAGCAGTCCGGGACTAGCGGGGGTACCCACCGGGGAGCTGTTTTTT. Its translation: CASSPGLAGVPTGELFF.

The gene calls are TRBV13 and TRBJ1-1; no definite D call. The germline V gene encodes CDR1 PRHDT and CDR2 FYEKMQ (reference sequence). V gave up 2 bases and J gave up 4 bases, with 11 bases separating them. CDR3 length: 14 amino acids. The CDR3 is CASSLSRGITEAFF. The CDR3 region has the DNA TGTGCCAGCAGCTTATCCCGGGGAATCACTGAAGCTTTCTTT.

The chain carries TRBV7-9 and TRBJ2-7; tentatively, D is TRBD1 (6 bases). The CDR3 sequence is 12 residues long. Germline CDR1 is SEHNR and CDR2 is FQNEAQ (reference sequence). V lost 5 bases and J lost 5, with 10 bases in between. The DNA of the CDR3 is TGTGCCAGCAGCCAAGGGACAAACGAGCAGTACTTC. Its translation is CASSQGTNEQYF.

Concerning this clone: An end of the junction does not agree with germline; a read error may underlie this. The chain couples TRBV10-3 to TRBJ1-5, with TRBD1 matching over 9 bases. CDR3 length: 12 amino acids. Per the germline V gene, CDR1 is ENHRY and CDR2 is SYGVKD. CDR3 sequence reads: CATAGTGIPENF. The DNA of the CDR3 is TGTGCCACTGCCGGGACAGGGATTCCTGAGAATTTT.

This chain joins TRBV6-4 and TRBJ2-3, with 11 bases lining up with TRBD2. Losses at the gene ends were 2 bases for V and 5 bases for J; bases not matched to a gene: 3. In germline, CDR1 is MRHNA, CDR2 SNTAGT. This CDR3 is 15 amino acids long. CDR3 loop: CASSDTSGGVDTQYF. The CDR3 DNA reads TGTGCCAGCAGTGACACTAGCGGGGGAGTAGATACGCAGTATTTT.

V and J are TRBV30 and TRBJ1-5; possibly TRBD1 for D (5 bases). Trimming shortened V by 3 bases and J by 0 bases, and 18 bases separated the two germline ends. Per germline, CDR1 GTSNPN and CDR2 SVGIG (reference sequence). This CDR3 spans 17 amino acids. The CDR3 sequence: CAWSLRTGEYSNQPQHF. Written as DNA, the CDR3 is TGTGCCTGGAGCCTGCGAACGGGGGAATATAGCAATCAGCCCCAGCATTTT.

This clone was recorded a few times. The chain joins TRBV4-2 to TRBJ2-1; 12 bases fit TRBD2. The junction had 11 bases not matched to a gene; V was cut back by 4 bases and J by 7 bases. The CDR3 sequence is 17 residues long. The V gene's germline CDR1 is LGHNA and CDR2 YNFKEQ. The DNA of the CDR3 is TGTGCCAGCAGCCTAGAAACTCTAGCGGGGGGGCCTAATGAGCAGTTCTTC. It encodes CASSLETLAGGPNEQFF.

This rearrangement joins TRBV7-9 to TRBJ2-1; D is uncertain. The CDR3 loop spans 13 amino acids. V was shortened by 2 bases and J by 5 bases, with 7 bases between the two germline ends. Germline CDR1 is SEHNR and CDR2 is FQNEAQ (reference sequence). The CDR3 DNA follows: TGTGCCAGCAGCTTACTCGAGGACAATGAGCAGTTCTTC. This gives the protein CASSLLEDNEQFF.

Here the CDR3 reads CASSAGLSNYGYTF. For the CDR3, the DNA is TGTGCCAGCAGCGCTGGACTATCTAACTATGGCTACACCTTC. The chain has TRBV13 and TRBJ1-2; D remains ambiguous. V lost 5 bases and J lost 0, with 10 bases in between. Germline lookup yields CDR1 PRHDT and CDR2 FYEKMQ (reference sequence). This CDR3 is built from 14 residues. Full variable domain (missing parts from reference TRBV13 and TRBJ1-2): AAGVIQSPRHLIKEKRETATLKCYPIPRHDTVYWYQQGPGQDPQFLISFYEKMQSDKGSIPDRFSAQQFSDYHSELNMSSLELGDSALYFCASSAGLSNYGYTFGSGTRLTVV.

The chain has TRBV10-3 and TRBJ1-2, with a tentative D call TRBD1 (6 bases). The ends were cut back, 9 bases at V and 4 bases at J, with 12 bases in the middle. From germline, CDR1 is ENHRY and CDR2 SYGVKD. The CDR3 sequence is 12 residues long. The CDR3 DNA reads TGTGCCATAAGGGGGGGAGTCTATGGCTACACCTTC. Its protein product is CAIRGGVYGYTF.

This rearrangement joins TRBV7-9 to TRBJ1-2, with D perhaps matching TRBD1 (6 bases). Germline V gene data show CDR1 as SEHNR and CDR2 as FQNEAQ (reference sequence). Between the trimmed V and J ends, which lost 4 bases and 8 bases, there was a span of 11 bases. The CDR3 loop spans 12 amino acids. CDR3 in DNA: TGTGCCAGCAGCTCGTACAGGGTCGGCTACACCTTC. Translating gives CASSSYRVGYTF.